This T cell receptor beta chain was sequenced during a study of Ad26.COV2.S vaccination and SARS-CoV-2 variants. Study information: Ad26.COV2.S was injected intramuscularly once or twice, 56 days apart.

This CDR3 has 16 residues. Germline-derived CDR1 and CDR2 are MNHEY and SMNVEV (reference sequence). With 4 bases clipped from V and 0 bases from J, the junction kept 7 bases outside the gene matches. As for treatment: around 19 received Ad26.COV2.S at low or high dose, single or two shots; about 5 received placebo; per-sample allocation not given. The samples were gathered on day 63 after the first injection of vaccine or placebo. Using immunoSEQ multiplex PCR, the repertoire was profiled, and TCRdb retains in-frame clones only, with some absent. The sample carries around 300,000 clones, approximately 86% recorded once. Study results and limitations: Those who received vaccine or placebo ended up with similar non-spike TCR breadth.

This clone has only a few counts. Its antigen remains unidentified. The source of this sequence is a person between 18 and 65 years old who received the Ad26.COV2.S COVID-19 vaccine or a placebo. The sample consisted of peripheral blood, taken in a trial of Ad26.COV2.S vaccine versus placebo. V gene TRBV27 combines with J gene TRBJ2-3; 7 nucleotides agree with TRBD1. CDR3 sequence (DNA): TGTGCCAGCAGTTCTAGTGGACAGGTTAGCACAGATACGCAGTATTTT. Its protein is CASSSSGQVSTDTQYF.